What follows are 26 T cell receptor beta chains derived from one specimen sequenced in a study of human T cells and chemical hapten exposure (dated by TCRdb to the early 2020s). Reading the label with the study, this specimen's time point is: pre-sensitization, week 0. What this sample's treatment or condition label stands for: therapeutic diphenylcyclopropenone sensitization with weekly scalp DPC. To prepare the library, RACE was applied. Sequenced on a NextSeq 500. The public reads were reprocessed in TCRdb via fastp at Q25 and MiXCR, keeping in-frame beta chains. Each CDR3 protein gets just one entry, which takes the most common genes and DNA from the rows behind it. The sample profile shows around 250,000 distinct CDR3 sequences; more than 6.5% of them were found once. Clones ranked in the top ten supply roughly 2.5% of the sample. The source was whole blood, collected in connection with sensitization to the hapten diphenylcyclopropenone (DPC). The receptor source for this set is a woman aged 40 to 49 with alopecia areata. Some clones in this sample may be carry-over from other donors' samples.

The chain is built from TRBV7-9 and TRBJ2-1; the match to TRBD2 covers 7 bases. Germline CDR1 SEHNR, CDR2 FQNEAQ (reference sequence). This CDR3 has 17 residues. V was pared by 8 bases and J by 2 bases, with 15 bases of the junction left unmatched. Here the CDR3 reads CASGGSSGALPYNEQFF. The CDR3 DNA is TGTGCCAGCGGAGGGTCTAGCGGAGCACTACCCTACAATGAGCAGTTCTTC.

This sequence joins TRBV6-5 and TRBJ2-1; 9 bases are a match to TRBD2. The CDR3 has 15 residues. Germline V gene lookup returns CDR1 MNHEY and CDR2 SVGAGI. V lost 6 bases and J lost 6; bases outside the gene matches: 9. CDR3: CASSQGGTSSNEQFF. DNA for the CDR3: TGTGCCAGCAGCCAAGGAGGGACTAGCAGCAATGAGCAGTTCTTC.

In this sample, this clonotype turned up a few times. V and J are TRBV6-5 and TRBJ2-2; D is perhaps TRBD1 (5 bases). Trimming stripped 0 bases from V and 4 bases from J, with 9 bases between. Germline V CDR1 and CDR2: MNHEY, SVGAGI. This CDR3 is 15 amino acids long. CDR3 coding DNA: TGTGCCAGCAGTTACTCTTCAGGGCTCACCGGGGAGCTGTTTTTT. Protein: CASSYSSGLTGELFF.

The rearrangement joins TRBV28 to TRBJ2-7; 7 positions match TRBD2. Germline CDR1 is MDHEN and CDR2 is SYDVKM. Losses at the gene ends were 6 bases for V and 6 bases for J; bases not matched to a gene: 5. The CDR3 sequence is 12 residues long. CDR3 bases: TGTGCCAGCAGGGGGACTATACTCGAGCAGTACTTC. This gives the protein CASRGTILEQYF.

This clonotype has more than one count but fewer than ten. In DNA, the CDR3 is TGTGCCACCAGCAGAGATCGAAGCGGCGGAACTAATGAAAAACTGTTTTTT. It codes for CATSRDRSGGTNEKLFF. The chain links TRBV15 to TRBJ1-4, with D uncertain. Looked up from germline, CDR1 is LNHNV and CDR2 is YYDKDF (reference sequence). V lost 0 bases to trimming and J lost 1 base, with 12 bases between them. The CDR3 runs 17 residues.

The chain links TRBV20-1 to TRBJ1-5; D is ambiguous. V lost 3 bases and J 0 bases, leaving 6 bases between the germline ends. This CDR3 spans 13 amino acids. Germline CDR1 and CDR2: DFQATT and SNEGSKA (reference sequence). This CDR3 reads CSASTASNQPQHF. In DNA, the CDR3 is TGCAGTGCTAGTACAGCTAGCAATCAGCCCCAGCATTTT.

V gene TRBV12-3 or TRBV12-4 combines with J gene TRBJ1-2; TRBD1 aligns across 8 bases. The J segment lost 4 bases and the V segment lost 6 bases, leaving 4 bases of the junction unmatched. The CDR3 consists of 13 residues. As DNA, the CDR3 is TGTGCCAGCAGCAGACAGGGGCGCTATGGCTACACCTTC. Its translation is CASSRQGRYGYTF.

The gene calls are TRBV5-6 and TRBJ2-7; either TRBD1 or TRBD2 may fit D (7 bases each). Between the trimmed V and J ends, which lost 1 base and 7 bases, there was a span of 18 bases. This CDR3 has 15 amino acids. From germline, CDR1 is SGHDT and CDR2 YYEEEE. In nucleotides, the CDR3 is TGTGCCAGCAGCTTGACAGGGGACGGGAGGATGGAGCAGTACTTC. It codes for CASSLTGDGRMEQYF.

There are many counts of this clonotype. The chain recombines TRBV7-2 with TRBJ2-1; D is uncertain. V lost 1 base to trimming and J lost 4 bases, with 8 bases between them. The CDR3 is made up of 14 amino acids. CDR1 is SGHTA and CDR2 is FQGNSA in the germline V gene. CDR3 in amino acids: CASSLGPGYNEQFF. CDR3 DNA sequence: TGTGCCAGCAGCTTAGGGCCCGGTTACAATGAGCAGTTCTTC.

The V and J genes are TRBV5-4 and TRBJ2-1, with 9 bases matching TRBD1. V was pared by 1 base and J by 7 bases, with 6 bases of the junction left unmatched. Germline V gene sequence: CDR1 SGHNT, CDR2 YYREEE (reference sequence). There are 15 residues in the CDR3. CDR3 residues: CASSLTGGAENEQFF. As DNA, the CDR3 is TGTGCCAGCAGCTTGACAGGGGGCGCTGAAAATGAGCAGTTCTTC.

The gene calls are TRBV10-3 and TRBJ2-5; 7 nucleotides align to TRBD2. There are 15 residues in the CDR3. J was trimmed by 2 bases and V by 3 bases; bases with no gene match: 6. CDR1 and CDR2 (germline): ENHRY, SYGVKD. The CDR3 protein is CAISDPGGRQETQYF. The CDR3 region has the DNA TGTGCCATCAGTGATCCGGGAGGAAGACAAGAGACCCAGTACTTC.

This clonotype occurred a few times. V and J are TRBV20-1 and TRBJ2-5; D call uncertain. V was trimmed by 6 bases and J by 5 bases, leaving 13 bases between them. The CDR3 consists of 12 residues. Germline CDR1 reads DFQATT; CDR2 reads SNEGSKA (reference sequence). The DNA of the CDR3 is TGCAGTGCGACCCCCGAAGGGGAGACCCAGTACTTC. Translating it yields CSATPEGETQYF.

The genes are TRBV5-4 and TRBJ1-1; TRBD1 might be the D (5 bases). The V gene's germline CDR1 is SGHNT and CDR2 YYREEE (reference sequence). The CDR3 runs 15 residues. V was shortened by 4 bases and J by 7 bases, with 20 bases between the two germline ends. The DNA for the CDR3 is TGTGCCAGCAGCGGGAGTGGGGGAGTGAGGGGTGAAGCTTTCTTT. Translating gives CASSGSGGVRGEAFF.

The rearrangement uses TRBV28 and TRBJ2-7; 7 bases fit TRBD2. CDR3 length: 16 residues. Germline V gives CDR1 MDHEN, CDR2 SYDVKM. V was pared by 2 bases and J by 2 bases, with 9 bases of the junction left unmatched. The CDR3 region has the DNA TGTGCCAGCAGTTTAAGCCTAGCGGAGGCCCCCTACGAGCAGTACTTC. Protein product: CASSLSLAEAPYEQYF. The entire variable domain, with the rest obtained from reference TRBV28 and TRBJ2-7, is as follows: DVKVTQSSRYLVKRTGEKVFLECVQDMDHENMFWYRQDPGLGLRLIYFSYDVKMKEKGDIPEGYSVSREKKERFSLILESASTNQTSMYLCASSLSLAEAPYEQYFGPGTRLTVT.

This clonotype was counted at least ten times. The chain couples TRBV29-1 to TRBJ2-5; TRBD2 matches at 9 bases. This CDR3 spans 16 amino acids. Germline V lookup: CDR1 SQVTM, CDR2 ANQGSEA. V shed 3 bases and J 4 bases; nucleotides not matched to a gene: 12. The CDR3 DNA is TGCAGCGTTGAGATGATAGCGGGAGATGGGTCAGAGACCCAGTACTTC. Residues: CSVEMIAGDGSETQYF. Supplemented by reference TRBV29-1 and TRBJ2-5, the full variable domain reads SAVISQKPSRDICQRGTSLTIQCQVDSQVTMMFWYRQQPGQSLTLIATANQGSEATYESGFVIDKFPISRPNLTFSTLTVSNMSPEDSSIYLCSVEMIAGDGSETQYFGPGTRLLVL.

The chain carries TRBV10-3 and TRBJ2-1; the match to TRBD2 covers 8 bases. This CDR3 contains 11 residues. Trimming cost V 4 bases and J 10 bases; bases outside gene matches: 0. Germline V lookup: CDR1 ENHRY, CDR2 SYGVKD. CDR3 in amino acids: CAISGTSEQFF. Here the CDR3 DNA reads TGTGCCATCAGTGGGACTAGCGAGCAGTTCTTC.

This clonotype turned up a few times. This chain links TRBV27 with TRBJ2-6, with D hard to call. The V end was cut by 6 bases, the J end by 2 bases, with 8 bases between. Germline assignment: CDR1 MNHEY and CDR2 SMNVEV (reference sequence). This CDR3 contains 14 residues. DNA of the CDR3: TGTGCCAGCAGAGTCGGCCCTGGGGCCAACGTCCTGACTTTC. Its translation is CASRVGPGANVLTF.

This clonotype appeared many times. J is TRBJ1-1 and V is TRBV9; D uncertain. V dropped 0 bases and J dropped 1 base, with 4 bases sitting between them. Germline CDR1 reads SGDLS; CDR2 reads YYNGEE. The CDR3 loop spans 13 amino acids. In DNA form, the CDR3 reads TGTGCCAGCAGCGTAGACGGGAACACTGAAGCTTTCTTT. Its protein product is CASSVDGNTEAFF.

This clonotype came up a few times. The rearrangement uses TRBV4-1 and TRBJ1-2, with TRBD1 identical over 10 bases. The CDR3 totals 16 residues. CDR1 is MGHRA, CDR2 YSYEKL, per germline. V gave up 0 bases and J gave up 8 bases; unmatched junction bases: 9. The CDR3 DNA is TGCGCCAGCAGCCAAGATCAGCCGGGACAGGGGCTCGGCTACACCTTC. Protein sequence: CASSQDQPGQGLGYTF.

This clonotype has at least ten counts. The chain is built from TRBV4-3 and TRBJ1-5; 8 bases are a match to TRBD1. Trimming at V came to 4 bases and at J to 6 bases, leaving 5 bases not matched to a gene. This CDR3 is 14 amino acids long. CDR1 is LGHNA, CDR2 YSLEER, per germline. The CDR3 DNA reads as TGCGCCAGCAGCCTCGACAGGGGTCGTCAGCCCCAGCATTTT. It yields the protein CASSLDRGRQPQHF.

In its sample, this clonotype was seen a few times. This sequence joins TRBV20-1 and TRBJ2-1; 9 positions agree with TRBD2. Germline V CDR1 and CDR2: DFQATT, SNEGSKA (reference sequence). With 1 base clipped from V and 9 bases from J, the junction kept 7 bases outside the gene matches. The CDR3 runs to 14 residues. Here the CDR3 DNA reads TGCAGTGCTAGAGTTGGAGCGGGAGGACGTGAGCAGTTCTTC. Residues: CSARVGAGGREQFF.

V and J are TRBV4-2 and TRBJ2-2, with D uncertain. Deletions cut 0 bases from V and 5 bases from J, with 10 bases between. Germline CDR1 LGHNA, CDR2 YNFKEQ. The CDR3 consists of 15 residues. Here the CDR3 DNA reads TGTGCCAGCAGCCAAGAGCCCATAGGGACCGGGGAGCTGTTTTTT. Its protein is CASSQEPIGTGELFF.

This clonotype was seen more than once but under ten times. The rearrangement links TRBV7-9 to TRBJ1-2, with 10 bases that match TRBD1. Germline V gives CDR1 SEHNR, CDR2 FQNEAQ (reference sequence). The V and J ends lost 3 bases and 4 bases, in that order; junction bases with no gene match: 5. CDR3 length: 15 residues. The DNA for the CDR3 is TGTGCCAGCAGCTTCCCGGGACAGGGGAGCTATGGCTACACCTTC. The encoded protein is CASSFPGQGSYGYTF.

This chain connects TRBV20-1 to TRBJ2-4, with unresolved D. The CDR3 loop spans 18 amino acids. The V end was cut by 0 bases, the J end by 2 bases, with 20 bases between. Germline values: CDR1 DFQATT, CDR2 SNEGSKA (reference sequence). The CDR3 DNA follows: TGCAGTGCTAGAGATACGTCAACGGATTTGGGGTCCAAAAACATTCAGTACTTC. It codes for CSARDTSTDLGSKNIQYF.

This clonotype occurred many times. The chain recombines TRBV10-3 with TRBJ1-6; 9 positions match TRBD1. The CDR3 totals 14 residues. Germline V gives CDR1 ENHRY, CDR2 SYGVKD. The junction had 5 bases not matched to a gene; V was cut back by 6 bases and J by 8 bases. The CDR3, as DNA: TGTGCCATCAGACAGGGGGCGACTGATTCACCCCTCCACTTT. Amino acid sequence: CAIRQGATDSPLHF.

This clonotype was picked up a small number of times. The rearrangement links TRBV20-1 to TRBJ2-3; D may be TRBD2 (5 bases). Trimming removed 0 bases at V and 4 bases at J, with 17 bases between. The CDR3 has 16 amino acids. Germline lookup yields CDR1 DFQATT and CDR2 SNEGSKA (reference sequence). The CDR3 sequence is CSARDAASYPPDTQYF. CDR3 coding DNA: TGCAGTGCTAGAGATGCGGCTAGCTATCCCCCAGATACGCAGTATTTT.